Each of the 24 T cell receptor beta chains below was sequenced from the same sample in a study of blood T cell repertoires in COVID-19. TCRdb keeps only in-frame clones here, not all; method: immunoSEQ multiplex PCR. This sample has over 400,000 clones, with approximately 85% found just once. Sequencing input: peripheral blood. These receptors originate from a human donor in a cohort sampled during active COVID-19.

The chain employs TRBV28 and TRBJ2-4; perhaps TRBD1 as D (6 bases). The V end lost 6 bases, the J end lost 0 bases, and 12 bases lay between the germline ends. The CDR3 totals 15 residues. Germline CDR1 MDHEN, CDR2 SYDVKM. CDR3 protein: CASRLQGIAKNIQYF. The CDR3 bases are TGTGCCAGCAGACTCCAGGGGATAGCCAAAAACATTCAGTACTTC.

The CDR3 DNA follows: TGTGCCAGCAGCCAAGTGGGGACTAGCGACGCCGAGCAGTACTTC. Translating gives CASSQVGTSDAEQYF. This chain connects TRBV3-1 (or the pseudogene TRBV3-2) to TRBJ2-7; 10 bases align to TRBD2. V lost 1 base, J lost 6 bases, and 6 bases stayed unmatched. This CDR3 has 15 residues. Germline loops: CDR1 LGHDT, CDR2 YNNKEL (reference sequence).

The rearrangement joins TRBV7-9 to TRBJ1-4; D remains unclear. Germline V CDR1 and CDR2: SEHNR, FQNEAQ (reference sequence). The V end lost 11 bases, the J end lost 5 bases, and 15 bases lay between the germline ends. This CDR3 has 13 amino acids. CDR3 region: CASSWRGNEKLFF. CDR3 bases: TGTGCCTCCTCGTGGCGGGGAAATGAAAAACTGTTTTTT.

In DNA, the CDR3 is TGCGCCAGCAGCTTCCGGGGTCGAGCTTTCTTT. This encodes CASSFRGRAFF. V usage is TRBV5-1 and J usage is TRBJ1-1; D uncertain. V was pared by 2 bases and J by 10 bases, with 9 bases between. Germline values: CDR1 SGHRS, CDR2 YFSETQ. The CDR3 has 11 residues.

A remark on this clone: The missing conserved phenylalanine or tryptophan at the end of this CDR3 makes a read error likely. The DNA is left out, because the CDR3 cannot be placed on it with certainty; the CDR3 is given as TCRdb lists it. The V gene is TRBV10-2, the J gene TRBJ2-3; the DNA was not compared with TRBD2, the D call given in the table. A total of 12 residues make up the CDR3, ends included. Germline V gives CDR1 WSHSY, CDR2 SAAADI. CDR3 in amino acids: CASGGSGRADIL.

There are a few counts of this clone. The chain joins TRBV19 to TRBJ1-3, with 7 positions matching TRBD1. Germline lookup yields CDR1 LNHDA and CDR2 SQIVND (reference sequence). The CDR3 is made up of 14 amino acids. The V gene end was trimmed by 6 bases and the J gene end by 4 bases; junction bases not matched to a gene: 6. CDR3 in amino acids: CASRITGAGNTIYF. In nucleotides, the CDR3 is TGTGCCAGTAGGATAACAGGGGCAGGAAACACCATATATTTT.

J is TRBJ2-7 and V is TRBV6-2 or TRBV6-3; D not resolved. The CDR3 spans 13 residues. Deletions cut 2 bases from V and 7 bases from J, with 12 bases between. CDR1 is MNHEY and CDR2 is SVGEGT in the germline V gene. The CDR3 loop reads CASSYERPREQYF. The CDR3 DNA reads as TGTGCCAGCAGTTACGAACGTCCCAGGGAGCAGTACTTC.

The chain uses TRBV3-1 (or the pseudogene TRBV3-2) and TRBJ2-2; tentatively, D is TRBD2 (6 bases). With 1 base removed from V and 2 bases from J, the gap between germline ends came to 8 bases. The CDR3 length is 15 residues. CDR1 and CDR2 from the germline V gene are LGHDT and YNNKEL (reference sequence). The CDR3 coding sequence is TGTGCCAGCAGCCAAGGGGGGGTCAACACCGGGGAGCTGTTTTTT. It translates to CASSQGGVNTGELFF.

The rearrangement joins TRBV9 to TRBJ2-3; 10 bases fit TRBD2. The CDR3 length is 15 residues. Germline CDR1 SGDLS, CDR2 YYNGEE. V lost 0 bases, J lost 10 bases, and 8 bases stayed unmatched. Here the CDR3 DNA reads TGTGCCAGCAGCGTAGGGTCTAGCGGGGGTATGCCGCAGTATTTT. It yields the protein CASSVGSSGGMPQYF.

The sample holds a few counts of this clone. CDR3 protein: CASSPNPTGNQPQHF. The DNA for the CDR3 is TGTGCCAGCTCACCGAACCCGACAGGTAATCAGCCCCAGCATTTT. The rearrangement joins TRBV18 to TRBJ1-5; D possibly corresponds to TRBD1 (6 bases). Trimming removed 3 bases from V and 4 bases from J, with 13 bases in between. Germline CDR1 KGHSH, CDR2 LQKENI. The CDR3 has 15 residues.

For the CDR3, the DNA is TGTGCTAGTGGCGAACGACTGGAGGCGGGGGCTGAGAACTATGGCTACACCTTC. It codes for CASGERLEAGAENYGYTF. The gene calls are TRBV12-5 and TRBJ1-2, with D tentatively TRBD1 (6 bases). V was clipped by 6 bases and J by 2 bases, with 25 bases between them. CDR3 size: 18 residues. Germline V CDR1 and CDR2: LGHNT, FRNRAP.

Written as DNA, the CDR3 is TGTGCCAGCAGCGTAAGGGGGGAGGGCCTCAATGAGCAGTTCTTC. It translates to CASSVRGEGLNEQFF. This rearrangement joins TRBV9 to TRBJ2-1; D is perhaps TRBD2 (7 bases). CDR1 and CDR2 from the germline V gene are SGDLS and YYNGEE. V was clipped by 1 base and J by 6 bases, with 14 bases between them. This CDR3 comprises 15 residues.

The chain has TRBV12-3 or TRBV12-4 and TRBJ2-3, with D possibly matching TRBD2 (5 bases). V lost 3 bases, J lost 8 bases, and 6 bases lay in between. This CDR3 is built from 11 residues. The CDR3 reads CASSFSVTQYF. The CDR3 nucleotides read TGTGCCAGCAGTTTTAGCGTTACGCAGTATTTT.

V gene TRBV5-1 combines with J gene TRBJ1-1, with D unresolved. The CDR3 consists of 15 residues. V shed 3 bases and J shed 1 base, with 13 bases lying between them. Germline V gives CDR1 SGHRS, CDR2 YFSETQ. CDR3 in amino acids: CASSYGGQKNTEAFF. The CDR3 DNA reads TGCGCCAGCAGCTATGGCGGGCAGAAGAACACTGAAGCTTTCTTT.

CDR3 DNA sequence: TGTGCCAGCAGCTTAGATGGACAGGTTAACTACGAGCAGTACTTC. It encodes CASSLDGQVNYEQYF. The V call is TRBV7-8, the J call TRBJ2-7; 7 bases match TRBD1. The CDR3 sequence is 15 residues long. V shed 1 base and J 3 bases; nucleotides not matched to a gene: 6. CDR1 is SGHVS and CDR2 is FQNEAQ in the germline V gene.

The J gene is TRBJ2-1, the V gene TRBV10-1; 8 bases line up with TRBD2. Unmatched junction bases numbered 5, after V lost 2 bases and J lost 8 bases. From germline, CDR1 is WNHNN and CDR2 SYGVQD (reference sequence). CDR3 size: 14 residues. CDR3 amino acids: CASSETREGYEQFF. In DNA, the CDR3 is TGCGCCAGCAGTGAGACCCGGGAGGGCTATGAGCAGTTCTTC.

This chain joins TRBV6-5 and TRBJ2-5; 10 nucleotides match TRBD1. The J segment lost 1 base and the V segment lost 2 bases, leaving 1 base of the junction unmatched. Germline loops: CDR1 MNHEY, CDR2 SVGAGI. This CDR3 is built from 15 residues. CDR3 residues: CASSYDRGRQETQYF. CDR3 in DNA: TGTGCCAGCAGTTACGACAGGGGGCGCCAAGAGACCCAGTACTTC.

The rearrangement uses TRBV10-1 and TRBJ2-1, with 11 bases fitting TRBD2. Germline CDR1 reads WNHNN; CDR2 reads SYGVQD (reference sequence). This CDR3 is built from 15 residues. Trimming at V came to 6 bases and at J to 3 bases, leaving 4 bases not matched to a gene. The CDR3 nucleotides read TGCGCCAGCAGCGCTAGCGGGAGGTACTACAATGAGCAGTTCTTC. It is translated as CASSASGRYYNEQFF.

The chain employs TRBV9 and TRBJ1-2; 7 bases line up with TRBD1. This CDR3 has 14 residues. With V trimmed by 6 bases and J by 4 bases, 9 bases remained unmatched. Per the germline V gene, CDR1 is SGDLS and CDR2 is YYNGEE. CDR3 in amino acids: CASTPYWDSYGYTF. CDR3 in DNA: TGTGCCAGCACTCCTTATTGGGACAGCTATGGCTACACCTTC.

A few counts support this clone. The chain recombines TRBV30 with TRBJ1-1, with a weak D call TRBD1 (5 bases). Per the germline V gene, CDR1 is GTSNPN and CDR2 is SVGIG (reference sequence). The V and J ends lost 2 bases and 7 bases respectively, with 14 bases between them. The CDR3 has 13 amino acids. The chain's CDR3 is CAWSNGGTSEAFF. The CDR3 DNA follows: TGTGCCTGGAGTAACGGGGGAACAAGTGAAGCTTTCTTT.

This clone showed up just once. The CDR3 bases are TGCGCCAGCAGCCAAGATATCATGGGGAGGGAGACCCAGTACTTC. It is translated as CASSQDIMGRETQYF. The chain links TRBV4-1 to TRBJ2-5; possible D gene TRBD2, 6 bases. Germline lookup yields CDR1 MGHRA and CDR2 YSYEKL. The V end lost 0 bases, the J end lost 5 bases, and 13 bases lay between the germline ends. This CDR3 is 15 amino acids long.

J is TRBJ2-1 and V is TRBV13, with 10 bases aligning to TRBD2. Trimming removed 0 bases from V and 5 bases from J; junction bases left unmatched: 4. Germline V gives CDR1 PRHDT, CDR2 FYEKMQ (reference sequence). This CDR3 region has 16 residues. In nucleotides, the CDR3 is TGTGCCAGCAGCTTAGGCTGGCTAGCGGGAGACAATGAGCAGTTCTTC. Translating gives CASSLGWLAGDNEQFF.

The rearrangement links TRBV18 to TRBJ2-1; 8 bases align to TRBD2. Germline V gene data show CDR1 as KGHSH and CDR2 as LQKENI. CDR3 size: 15 residues. Trimming removed 6 bases from V and 3 bases from J; junction bases left unmatched: 7. The DNA for the CDR3 is TGTGCCAGCTCCCCCAAAGCGGGGGACTACAATGAGCAGTTCTTC. It specifies CASSPKAGDYNEQFF.

This clone was seen only once. The same CDR3 arises from other DNA sequences in this sample as well. The gene calls are TRBV9 and TRBJ1-1, with unresolved D. From germline, CDR1 is SGDLS and CDR2 YYNGEE. V was shortened by 2 bases and J by 2 bases, with 10 bases between the two germline ends. This CDR3 comprises 14 residues. The CDR3 DNA reads TGTGCCAGCAGCGTCGGGCGGGGTAACACTGAAGCTTTCTTT. It encodes CASSVGRGNTEAFF.